The 2 T cell receptor beta chains given below trace back to one sample, sequenced in a study of blood T cell repertoires in COVID-19. Assay: immunoSEQ multiplex PCR; the TCRdb copy retains only in-frame clones and omits some. The table includes about 140,000 clones, around 86% detected once. Sequencing was carried out using PBMCs or T cells enriched from blood (not recorded which). The source of these receptors is a man in his 60s who had recovered from COVID-19.

This chain uses TRBV5-5 with TRBJ1-2; possible D gene TRBD1, 6 bases. Germline CDR1 and CDR2: SGHKS and YYEKEE (reference sequence). This CDR3 is 12 amino acids long. The ends were cut back, 5 bases at V and 4 bases at J, with 9 bases in the middle. CDR3 amino acids: CASSQDSYGYTF. The CDR3 nucleotides are TGTGCCAGCAGTCAGGACAGCTATGGCTACACCTTC.

The CDR3 nucleotides are TGTGCCAGCAGGCGGACTAGCGGCACTGAAGCTTTCTTT. Translating it yields CASRRTSGTEAFF. V gene TRBV12-3 or TRBV12-4 combines with J gene TRBJ1-1, with D unclear. V shed 6 bases and J shed 4 bases, with 12 bases lying between them. The CDR3 loop spans 13 amino acids.